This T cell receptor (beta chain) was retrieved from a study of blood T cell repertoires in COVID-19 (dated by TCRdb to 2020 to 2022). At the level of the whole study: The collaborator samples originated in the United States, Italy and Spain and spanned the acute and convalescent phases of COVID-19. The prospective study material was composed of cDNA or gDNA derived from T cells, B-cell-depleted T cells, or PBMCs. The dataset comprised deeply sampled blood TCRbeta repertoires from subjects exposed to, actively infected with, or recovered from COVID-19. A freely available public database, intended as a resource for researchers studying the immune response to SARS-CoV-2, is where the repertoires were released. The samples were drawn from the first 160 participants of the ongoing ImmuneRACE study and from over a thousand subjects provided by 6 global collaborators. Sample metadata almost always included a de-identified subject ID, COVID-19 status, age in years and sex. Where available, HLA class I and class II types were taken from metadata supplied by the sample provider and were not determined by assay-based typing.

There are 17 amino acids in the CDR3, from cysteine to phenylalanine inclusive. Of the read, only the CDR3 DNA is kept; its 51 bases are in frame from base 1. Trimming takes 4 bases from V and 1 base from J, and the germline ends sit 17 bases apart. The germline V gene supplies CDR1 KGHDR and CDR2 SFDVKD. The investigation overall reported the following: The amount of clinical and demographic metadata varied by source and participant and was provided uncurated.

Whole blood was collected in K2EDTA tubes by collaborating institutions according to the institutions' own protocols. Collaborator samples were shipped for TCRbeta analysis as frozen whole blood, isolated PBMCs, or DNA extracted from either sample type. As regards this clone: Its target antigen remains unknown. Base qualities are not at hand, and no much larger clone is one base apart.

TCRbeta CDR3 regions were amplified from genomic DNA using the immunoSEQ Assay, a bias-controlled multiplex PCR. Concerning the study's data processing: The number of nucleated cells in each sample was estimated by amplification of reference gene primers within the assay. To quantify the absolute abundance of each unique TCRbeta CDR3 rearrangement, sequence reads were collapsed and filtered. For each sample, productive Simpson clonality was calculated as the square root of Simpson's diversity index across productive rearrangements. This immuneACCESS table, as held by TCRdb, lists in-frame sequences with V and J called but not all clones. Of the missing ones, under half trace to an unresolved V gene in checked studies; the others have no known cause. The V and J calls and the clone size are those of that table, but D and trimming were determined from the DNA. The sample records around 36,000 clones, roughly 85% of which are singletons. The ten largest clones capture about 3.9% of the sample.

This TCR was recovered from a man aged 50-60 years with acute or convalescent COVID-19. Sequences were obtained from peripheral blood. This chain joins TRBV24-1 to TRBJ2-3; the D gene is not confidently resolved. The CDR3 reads CATSDHSFWSGTDTQYF. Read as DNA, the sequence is TGTGCCACCAGTGACCACTCCTTCTGGTCCGGCACAGATACGCAGTATTTT.